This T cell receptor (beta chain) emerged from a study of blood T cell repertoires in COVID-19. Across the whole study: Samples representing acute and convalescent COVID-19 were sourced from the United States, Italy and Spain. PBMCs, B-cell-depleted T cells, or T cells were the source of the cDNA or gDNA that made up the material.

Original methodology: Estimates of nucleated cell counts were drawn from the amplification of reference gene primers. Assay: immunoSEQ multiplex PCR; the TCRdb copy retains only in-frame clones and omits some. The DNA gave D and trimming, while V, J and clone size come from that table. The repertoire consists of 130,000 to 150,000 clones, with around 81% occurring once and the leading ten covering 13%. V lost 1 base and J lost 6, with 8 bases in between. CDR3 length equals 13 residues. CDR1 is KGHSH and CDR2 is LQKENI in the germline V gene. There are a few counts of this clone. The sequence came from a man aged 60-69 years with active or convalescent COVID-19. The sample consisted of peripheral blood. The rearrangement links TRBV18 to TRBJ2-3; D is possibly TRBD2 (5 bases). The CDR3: CASSPRGLDTQYF. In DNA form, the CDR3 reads TGTGCCAGCTCACCACGAGGGTTGGATACGCAGTATTTT.